This T cell receptor beta chain was captured in a study of monozygotic twins with inflammatory bowel disease. Study-level points and caveats: TCRbeta diversity (inverse Simpson) was lower in IBD patients than in healthy co-twins.

UMIs containing a 6-nucleotide sample barcode were added via template switching. Reprocessing the 5' RACE reads, TCRdb reports a single entry for every CDR3 protein and omits DNA. This repertoire includes about 300,000 distinct CDR3 sequences. The germline CDR1 and CDR2 sequences are DFQATT and SNEGSKA (reference sequence). The CDR3 length is 15 residues. The template was total RNA from whole blood, with no T cell sorting. As to this clonotype: Its antigen is currently unknown.

The receptor was derived from a human donor with ulcerative colitis or Crohn's disease, or a healthy co-twin of an affected twin (not recorded which). The V gene is TRBV20-1, the J gene TRBJ1-1; there is no DNA to check the TCRdb D call of TRBD1. What was sequenced was blood. CDR3 sequence: CSAAEQGGMNTEAFF.